The T cell receptor (beta chain) described here comes from a study of blood T cells in healthy people across ages. The authors ran a second PCR of roughly 6 to 11 cycles using a sample-barcoded 5' primer and a J-beta primer mix. Via MiXCR, TCRdb re-called the 5' RACE reads, giving one row per CDR3 protein. This table has hundreds of thousands of distinct CDR3 sequences, 56% appearing once. Study-level results: It was found that TCR beta diversity correlated strongly with the percentage of naive T cells. It was the long-lived donors that had more naive CD4+ cells and higher diversity than aged donors.

Germline CDR1 is MDHEN and CDR2 is SYDVKM. After removal of 10 bases from V and 6 bases from J, the junction contained 12 bases not matched to a gene. There are 16 residues in the CDR3. In the case of this clonotype: Its specificity is not known.

The chain is built from TRBV28 and TRBJ2-5; 15 nucleotides line up with TRBD2. Input material: blood. The TCR was taken from a man between 40 and 49 years old in good health. CDR3 residues: CATDTGLAGGMQTQYF. In nucleotides, the CDR3 is TGTGCCACCGATACCGGACTAGCGGGAGGGATGCAGACCCAGTACTTC.